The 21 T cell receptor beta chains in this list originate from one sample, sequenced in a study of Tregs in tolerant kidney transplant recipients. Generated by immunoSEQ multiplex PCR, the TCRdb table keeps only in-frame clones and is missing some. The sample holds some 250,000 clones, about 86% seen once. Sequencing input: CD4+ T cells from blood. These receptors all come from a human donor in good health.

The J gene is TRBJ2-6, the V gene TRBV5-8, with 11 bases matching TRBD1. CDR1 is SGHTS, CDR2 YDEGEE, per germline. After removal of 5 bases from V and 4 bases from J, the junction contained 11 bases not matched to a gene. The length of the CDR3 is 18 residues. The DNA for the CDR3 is TGTGCCAGCAGTTCAAGGACAGGGGGCGCATCCGGGGCCAACGTCCTGACTTTC. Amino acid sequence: CASSSRTGGASGANVLTF.

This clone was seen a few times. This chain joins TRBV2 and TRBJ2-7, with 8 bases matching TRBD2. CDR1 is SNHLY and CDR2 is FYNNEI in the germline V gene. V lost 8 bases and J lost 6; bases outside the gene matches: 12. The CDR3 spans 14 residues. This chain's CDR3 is CASAGTRGSLEQYF. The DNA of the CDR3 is TGTGCCAGCGCCGGGACTAGAGGTTCCCTCGAGCAGTACTTC. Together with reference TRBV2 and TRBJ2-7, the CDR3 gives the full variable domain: EPEVTQTPSHQVTQMGQEVILRCVPISNHLYFYWYRQILGQKVEFLVSFYNNEISEKSEIFDDQFSVERPDGSNFTLKIRSTKLEDSAMYFCASAGTRGSLEQYFGPGTRLTVT.

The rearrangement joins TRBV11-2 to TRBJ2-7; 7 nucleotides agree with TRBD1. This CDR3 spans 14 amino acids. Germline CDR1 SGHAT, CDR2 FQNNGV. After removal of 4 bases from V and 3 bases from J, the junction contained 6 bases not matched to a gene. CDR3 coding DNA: TGTGCCAGCAGCTGGGACAGTGCGAGCTACGAGCAGTACTTC. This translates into CASSWDSASYEQYF.

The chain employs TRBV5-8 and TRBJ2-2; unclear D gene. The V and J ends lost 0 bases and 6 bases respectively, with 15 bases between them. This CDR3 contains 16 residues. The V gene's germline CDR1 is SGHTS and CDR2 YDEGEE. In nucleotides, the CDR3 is TGTGCCAGCAGCTTGGGCCTCGAGTGGGGATCCGGGGAGCTGTTTTTT. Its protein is CASSLGLEWGSGELFF.

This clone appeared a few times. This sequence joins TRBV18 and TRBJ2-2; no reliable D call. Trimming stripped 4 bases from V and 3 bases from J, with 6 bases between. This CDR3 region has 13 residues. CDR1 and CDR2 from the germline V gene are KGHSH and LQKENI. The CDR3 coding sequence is TGTGCCAGCTCACGGCGAGACACCGGGGAGCTGTTTTTT. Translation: CASSRRDTGELFF.

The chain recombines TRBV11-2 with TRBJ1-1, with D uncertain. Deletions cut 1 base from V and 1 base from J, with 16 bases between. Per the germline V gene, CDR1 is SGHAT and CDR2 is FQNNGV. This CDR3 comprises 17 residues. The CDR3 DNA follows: TGTGCCAGCAGCTTAGTTCCAGTAGGGCAAGAGAACACTGAAGCTTTCTTT. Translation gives CASSLVPVGQENTEAFF.

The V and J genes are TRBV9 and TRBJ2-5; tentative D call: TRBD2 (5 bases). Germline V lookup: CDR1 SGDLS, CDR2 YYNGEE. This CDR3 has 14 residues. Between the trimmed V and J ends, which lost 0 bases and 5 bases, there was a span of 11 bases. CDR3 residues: CASSVVGSAETQYF. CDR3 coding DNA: TGTGCCAGCAGCGTAGTGGGTAGCGCGGAGACCCAGTACTTC.

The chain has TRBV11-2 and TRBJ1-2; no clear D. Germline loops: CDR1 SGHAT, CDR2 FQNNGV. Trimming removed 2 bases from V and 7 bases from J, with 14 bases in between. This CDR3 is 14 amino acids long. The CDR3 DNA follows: TGTGCCAGCAGCTTAATGGCGACGCCGGGTGGCTACACCTTC. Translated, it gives CASSLMATPGGYTF.

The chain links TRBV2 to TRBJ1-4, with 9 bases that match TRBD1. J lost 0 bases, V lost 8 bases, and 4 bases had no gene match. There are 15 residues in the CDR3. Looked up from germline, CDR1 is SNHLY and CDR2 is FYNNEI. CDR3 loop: CASHRGRATNEKLFF. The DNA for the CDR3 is TGTGCCAGCCACAGGGGGCGCGCAACTAATGAAAAACTGTTTTTT.

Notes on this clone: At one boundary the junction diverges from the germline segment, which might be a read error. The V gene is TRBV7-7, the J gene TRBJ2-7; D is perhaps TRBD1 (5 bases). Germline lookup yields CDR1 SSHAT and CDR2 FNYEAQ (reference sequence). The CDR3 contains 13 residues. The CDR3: CASSLSGKYEQYF. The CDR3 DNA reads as TGTGCTAGCAGCTTATCAGGGAAATACGAGCAGTACTTC.

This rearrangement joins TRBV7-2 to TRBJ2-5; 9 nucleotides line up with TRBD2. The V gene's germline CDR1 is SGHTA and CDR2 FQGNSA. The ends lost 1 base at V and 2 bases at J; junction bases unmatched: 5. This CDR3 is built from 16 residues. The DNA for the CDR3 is TGTGCCAGCAGCTTAGGCGTGACTAGCGGACAAGAGACCCAGTACTTC. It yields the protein CASSLGVTSGQETQYF. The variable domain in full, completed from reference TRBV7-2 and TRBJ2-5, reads GAGVSQSPSNKVTEKGKDVELRCDPISGHTALYWYRQSLGQGLEFLIYFQGNSAPDKSGLPSDRFSAERTGGSVSTLTIQRTQQEDSAVYLCASSLGVTSGQETQYFGPGTRLLVL.

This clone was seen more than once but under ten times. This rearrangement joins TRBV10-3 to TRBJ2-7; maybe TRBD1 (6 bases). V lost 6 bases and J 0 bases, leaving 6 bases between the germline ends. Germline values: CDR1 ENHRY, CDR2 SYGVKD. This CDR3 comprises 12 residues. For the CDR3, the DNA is TGTGCCATCAGGGACAGCTCCTACGAGCAGTACTTC. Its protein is CAIRDSSYEQYF.

CDR3 loop: CASSPFSTYRGRNEKLFF. The DNA of the CDR3 is TGCGCCAGCAGCCCTTTCTCCACTTACAGGGGGAGAAATGAAAAACTGTTTTTT. This chain joins TRBV5-1 and TRBJ1-4, with 8 bases matching TRBD1. Germline CDR1 and CDR2: SGHRS and YFSETQ. This CDR3 has 18 residues. The junction had 16 bases not matched to a gene; V was cut back by 4 bases and J by 5 bases.

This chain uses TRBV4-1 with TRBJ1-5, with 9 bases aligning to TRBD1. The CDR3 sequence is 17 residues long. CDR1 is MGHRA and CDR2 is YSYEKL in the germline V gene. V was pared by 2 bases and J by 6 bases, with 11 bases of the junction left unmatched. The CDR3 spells CASSQRGDRARIQPQHF. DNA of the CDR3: TGCGCCAGCAGCCAAAGGGGGGACAGGGCCCGAATTCAGCCCCAGCATTTT.

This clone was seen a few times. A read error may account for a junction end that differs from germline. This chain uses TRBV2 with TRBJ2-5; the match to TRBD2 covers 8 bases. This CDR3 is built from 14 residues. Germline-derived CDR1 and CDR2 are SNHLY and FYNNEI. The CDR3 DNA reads TGTGCCAGCAGGGAAGTCGGGGGGGTGGAGACCCAGTACTTC. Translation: CASREVGGVETQYF.

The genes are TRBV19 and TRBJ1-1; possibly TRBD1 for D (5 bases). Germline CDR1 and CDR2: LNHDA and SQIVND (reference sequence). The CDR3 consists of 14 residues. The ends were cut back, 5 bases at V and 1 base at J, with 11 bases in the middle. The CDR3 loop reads CASSYWGGNTEAFF. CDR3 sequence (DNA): TGTGCCAGTAGTTACTGGGGCGGGAACACTGAAGCTTTCTTT.

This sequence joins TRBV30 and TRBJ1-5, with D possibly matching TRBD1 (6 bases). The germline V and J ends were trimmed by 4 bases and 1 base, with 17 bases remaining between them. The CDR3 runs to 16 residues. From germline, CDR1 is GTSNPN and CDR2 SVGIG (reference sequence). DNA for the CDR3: TGTGCCTGGACCCACCGGGGGCAGATCAGCAATCAGCCCCAGCATTTT. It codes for CAWTHRGQISNQPQHF. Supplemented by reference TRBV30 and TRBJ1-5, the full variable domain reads SQTIHQWPATLVQPVGSPLSLECTVEGTSNPNLYWYRQAAGRGLQLLFYSVGIGQISSEVPQNLSASRPQDRQFILSSKKLLLSDSGFYLCAWTHRGQISNQPQHFGDGTRLSIL.

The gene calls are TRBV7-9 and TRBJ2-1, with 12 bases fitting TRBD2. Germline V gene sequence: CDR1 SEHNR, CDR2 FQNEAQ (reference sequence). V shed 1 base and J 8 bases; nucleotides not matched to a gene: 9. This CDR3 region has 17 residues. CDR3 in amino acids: CASSLGPSGRAEDEQFF. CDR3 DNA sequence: TGTGCCAGCAGCTTAGGTCCTAGCGGGAGGGCCGAGGATGAGCAGTTCTTC.

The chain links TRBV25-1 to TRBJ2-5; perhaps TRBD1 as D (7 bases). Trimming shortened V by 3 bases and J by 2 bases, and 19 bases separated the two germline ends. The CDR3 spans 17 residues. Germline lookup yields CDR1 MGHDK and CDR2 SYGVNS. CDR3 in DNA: TGTGCCAGCAGTGATCCTAGCGCCGGGACAGCACAAGAGACCCAGTACTTC. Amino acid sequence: CASSDPSAGTAQETQYF.

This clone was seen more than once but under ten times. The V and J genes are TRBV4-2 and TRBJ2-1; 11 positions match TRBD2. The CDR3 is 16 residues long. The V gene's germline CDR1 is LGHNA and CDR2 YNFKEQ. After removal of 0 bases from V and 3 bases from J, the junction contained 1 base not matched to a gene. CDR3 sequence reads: CASSQEGTSGYNEQFF. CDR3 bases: TGTGCCAGCAGCCAAGAAGGGACTAGCGGCTACAATGAGCAGTTCTTC.

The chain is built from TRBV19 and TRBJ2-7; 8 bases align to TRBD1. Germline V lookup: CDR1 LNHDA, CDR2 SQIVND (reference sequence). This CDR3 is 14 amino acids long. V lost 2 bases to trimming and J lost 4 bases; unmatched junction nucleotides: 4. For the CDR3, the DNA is TGTGCCAGTAGTATACGGGACAGGCCATACGAGCAGTACTTC. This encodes CASSIRDRPYEQYF.